The rows below give T cell receptor beta chains drawn from one sample of a study of beta chain features in type 1 diabetes. TCRdb's table, derived via immunoSEQ multiplex PCR, lists solely in-frame clones and lacks some. Here the sample spans 250,000 to 350,000 clones, around an eighth being singletons. The sample was naive CD4+ T cells from blood. Every receptor here comes from a man in his thirties or forties with type 1 diabetes. CDR3s include the opening cysteine and the closing phenylalanine or tryptophan. A D gene is named only where the DNA matches it firmly. Clone size is shown for a subset of rows, as once, few, many or a class of expanded clone.

size,J,V,D,DNA,CDR3
few,TRBJ1-2,TRBV9,TRBD1,TGTGCCAGCAGCCCCGGACAGGGACGACCTGCTGGCTACACCTTC,CASSPGQGRPAGYTF
few,TRBJ2-7,TRBV18,TRBD1,TGTGCCAGCTCATCGACAGGGTCCTACGAGCAGTACTTC,CASSSTGSYEQYF
.,TRBJ1-1,TRBV5-1,.,TGCGCCAGCAGCTTGGGCTCAGGGTCTGAAGCTTTCTTT,CASSLGSGSEAFF
few,TRBJ2-5,TRBV4-2,TRBD2,TGTGCCAGCAGCCGAGGGGAGGGGAAAGAGACCCAGTACTTC,CASSRGEGKETQYF
few,TRBJ1-2,TRBV19,TRBD1,TGTGCCAGTAGGACCGGGGACAGTAGCTATGGCTACACCTTC,CASRTGDSSYGYTF
.,TRBJ1-1,TRBV16,.,TGTGCCAGCAGCCACTACAGGAGTGAAGCTTTCTTT,CASSHYRSEAFF
few,TRBJ2-1,TRBV7-2,.,TGTGCCAGCAGCCTACAGGGTAATAGGGTCTTC,CASSLQGNRVF
.,TRBJ2-7,TRBV5-4,TRBD2,TGTGCCAGCAGCCAAGATGGGACTAGGGAAAGGGAGCAGTACTTC,CASSQDGTREREQYF
.,TRBJ2-7,TRBV6-6,.,TGTGCCAGCAGTCCCACTAACTACGAGCAGTACTTC,CASSPTNYEQYF
.,TRBJ1-5,TRBV30,.,TGTGCCTGGTCCGGGTCTGGCAATCAGCCCCAGCATTTT,CAWSGSGNQPQHF
.,TRBJ1-1,TRBV9,TRBD1,TGTGCCAGCAGCGGATATACAGGGGTGCACACTGAAGCTTTCTTT,CASSGYTGVHTEAFF
few,TRBJ2-1,TRBV6-4,.,TGTGCCAGCAGTGTAACTAGGAGAGGGAATGAGCAGTTCTTC,CASSVTRRGNEQFF
.,TRBJ2-7,TRBV19,TRBD2,TGTGCCAGTAGTCGGGACGGTGGACTAGCGGGAGTATCCGAGCAGTACTTC,CASSRDGGLAGVSEQYF
few,TRBJ2-1,TRBV9,.,TGTGCCAGCAGCCTCTGGGGGGGCGGGAGAGGCAATGAGCAGTTCTTC,CASSLWGGGRGNEQFF
.,TRBJ1-5,TRBV9,.,TGTGCCAGCAGCCCTAAACTTAGCAATCAGCCCCAGCATTTT,CASSPKLSNQPQHF
few,TRBJ2-7,TRBV18,.,TGTGCCAGCTCACCAACAGGGACCGGCACCTACGAGCAGTACTTC,CASSPTGTGTYEQYF
few,TRBJ1-5,TRBV9,.,TGTGCCGACCTCGCCCCGTTGGGCAAAAATAGCAATCAGCCCCAGCATTTT,CADLAPLGKNSNQPQHF
.,TRBJ2-5,TRBV5-1,TRBD2,TGCGCCAGCAGCTTGACTTCCTCGCCGGGACTAGCGGGAGAGACCCAGTACTTC,CASSLTSSPGLAGETQYF
few,TRBJ2-5,TRBV29-1,.,TGCAGCGTTGAAGATCGGTTTCCGGGCCAAGAGACCCAGTACTTC,CSVEDRFPGQETQYF
few,TRBJ2-1,TRBV7-8,.,TGTGCCAGCAGCTTAGGGAACTACTACAATGAGCAGTTCTTC,CASSLGNYYNEQFF
few,TRBJ2-6,TRBV18,.,TGTGCCAGCTCACCACTCGCTACGGGGGCCAACGTCCTGACTTTC,CASSPLATGANVLTF
.,TRBJ1-1,TRBV27,.,TGTGCCAGCACCCCAGGAGGGCCTTGGACTGAAGCTTTCTTT,CASTPGGPWTEAFF
.,TRBJ2-3,TRBV6-5,TRBD1,TGTGCCAGCAGTTACTCCGGACAGGGCGGAGCAGATACGCAGTATTTT,CASSYSGQGGADTQYF
once,TRBJ1-4,TRBV4-1,.,TGCGCCAGCAGCCAAGCAACTGCAAGTCGTTACGGTGAAAAACTGTTTTTT,CASSQATASRYGEKLFF
.,TRBJ1-1,TRBV2,.,TGTGCCAGCAGTGCCAGGGGTGGCACTGAAGCTTTCTTT,CASSARGGTEAFF
once,TRBJ1-2,TRBV4-3,.,TGCGCCAGCAGCCAAGATCCCAGTTCACCAGGCTACACCTTC,CASSQDPSSPGYTF
.,TRBJ2-2,TRBV29-1,.,TGCAGCGTGGGACAAAACACCGGGGAGCTGTTTTTT,CSVGQNTGELFF
few,TRBJ1-1,TRBV14,.,TGTGCCAGCAGCCAAGATTATCTATCGAACACTGAAGCTTTCTTT,CASSQDYLSNTEAFF
few,TRBJ2-7,TRBV27,TRBD1,TGTGCCAGCAGCCGGGACAGGGGCTCCTACGAGCAGTACTTC,CASSRDRGSYEQYF
few,TRBJ2-7,TRBV6-1,.,TGTGCCAGCAGTGACAGGGACAAATCCTACGAGCAGTACTTC,CASSDRDKSYEQYF
.,TRBJ2-5,TRBV5-1,.,TGCGCCAGCAGCTTGGGACAGATCCGTCAAGAGACCCAGTACTTC,CASSLGQIRQETQYF
few,TRBJ2-3,TRBV7-2,TRBD2,TGTGCCAGCAGCTTTACTAGCGGGAATGCAGATACGCAGTATTTT,CASSFTSGNADTQYF
.,TRBJ1-1,TRBV27,.,TGTGCCAGCAGCCCACAGCGGGGATGGAACACTGAAGCTTTCTTT,CASSPQRGWNTEAFF
.,TRBJ2-2,TRBV7-8,TRBD1,TGTGCCAGCAGCTTGGCACAGGGGGTTATCGGGGAGCTGTTTTTT,CASSLAQGVIGELFF
.,TRBJ2-7,TRBV28,.,TGTGCCAGCAGTTTAGCCAGGCGCTCCTACGAGCAGTACTTC,CASSLARRSYEQYF
.,TRBJ1-3,TRBV9,TRBD1,TGTGCCAGCAGCTTCAACAGGGGCGGTGGAAACACCATATATTTT,CASSFNRGGGNTIYF
.,TRBJ1-2,TRBV28,TRBD1,TGTGCCAGCAGCAACAGGGGCTATGGCTACACCTTC,CASSNRGYGYTF
few,TRBJ1-1,TRBV4-3,TRBD1,TGCGCCAGCAGCCTGCAGGGGGGGAACACTGAAGCTTTCTTT,CASSLQGGNTEAFF
few,TRBJ2-1,TRBV5-1,.,TGCGCCAGCAGCTTAGCCGGCGGGAATGAGCAGTTCTTC,CASSLAGGNEQFF
few,TRBJ1-1,TRBV28,.,TGTGCCAGCAGTTTAGCGGCGGGCGGCACTGAAGCTTTCTTT,CASSLAAGGTEAFF
few,TRBJ1-1,TRBV5-1,TRBD1,TGCGCCAGCAGCCCTACAGGGGATGGCACTGAAGCTTTCTTT,CASSPTGDGTEAFF
few,TRBJ2-5,TRBV11-1,TRBD1,TGTGCCAGCAGCCGCCTACAGGGGGAGACCCAGTACTTC,CASSRLQGETQYF
few,TRBJ2-3,TRBV19,.,TGTGCCAGTAGTATAGGAACAGCCCAAAGGACAGATACGCAGTATTTT,CASSIGTAQRTDTQYF
few,TRBJ2-7,TRBV29-1,.,TGCAGCGCTGGTGAGGGGGTAAGCTACGAGCAGTACTTC,CSAGEGVSYEQYF
few,TRBJ1-1,TRBV7-9,TRBD1,TGTGCCAGCAGCTCAGACAGGGGATCCACTGAAGCTTTCTTT,CASSSDRGSTEAFF
few,TRBJ2-1,TRBV28,.,TGTGCCAGCAGTTTCCCTTGGATCGGGGCCTACAATGAGCAGTTCTTC,CASSFPWIGAYNEQFF
few,TRBJ2-2,TRBV7-4,TRBD2,TGTGCCAGCAGCGTGTGGCTAGCGGGAACCGGGGAGCTGTTTTTT,CASSVWLAGTGELFF
few,TRBJ1-1,TRBV11-2,TRBD1,TGTGCCAGCACCTGGGGGCGACTACAGGGGTTTTGGACTGAAGCTTTCTTT,CASTWGRLQGFWTEAFF
few,TRBJ2-1,TRBV5-1,.,TGCGCCAGCAGCTTGGCCCCCGGGGGGCTAGATGAGCAGTTCTTC,CASSLAPGGLDEQFF
.,TRBJ2-5,TRBV5-4,TRBD1,TGTGCCAGCAGCCCCCCCGGGACAGGGGTCCAAGAGACCCAGTACTTC,CASSPPGTGVQETQYF
few,TRBJ1-4,TRBV5-1,.,TGCGCCAGCAGCTTGGAAGGACTCGATGAAAAACTGTTTTTT,CASSLEGLDEKLFF
few,TRBJ2-2,TRBV29-1,TRBD2,TGCAGCGTTGCGGGTCTAGCGGGAGCGAACACCGGGGAGCTGTTTTTT,CSVAGLAGANTGELFF
.,TRBJ2-3,TRBV7-8,.,TGTGCCACCAAAAGAGGGAGGACGGCAGATACGCAGTATTTT,CATKRGRTADTQYF
.,TRBJ2-6,TRBV23-1,.,TGCGCCAGCAGTCAAAAGCGCAGGGTCGGCTCTGGGGCCAACGTCCTGACTTTC,CASSQKRRVGSGANVLTF
few,TRBJ1-1,TRBV6-6,TRBD1,TGTGCCAGCAAAGACAGGGTGGGGACTGAAGCTTTCTTT,CASKDRVGTEAFF
.,TRBJ1-1,TRBV9,TRBD1,TGTGCCAGCAGCGTAGCTGGACAGGATCGGTCCCGCGCTTTCTTT,CASSVAGQDRSRAFF
few,TRBJ2-7,TRBV5-4,TRBD1,TGTGCCAGCAGCTTGGGGGGACAGGACTACGAGCAGTACTTC,CASSLGGQDYEQYF
few,TRBJ2-2,TRBV6-4,TRBD1,TGTGCCAGCAGTGGACAGGGTTCCGGGGAGCTGTTTTTT,CASSGQGSGELFF
few,TRBJ2-1,TRBV2,.,TGTGCCAGCAGAGGACTTGCCAATGAGCAGTTCTTC,CASRGLANEQFF
.,TRBJ2-5,TRBV12-5,TRBD2,TGTGCTAGTGGTAACGAGCGGGAGGACCAAGAGACCCAGTACTTC,CASGNEREDQETQYF